The 2 T cell receptor beta chains given below trace back to one sample, sequenced in a study of shared clonotypes between healthy human individuals. Measured with immunoSEQ multiplex PCR; TCRdb has only the in-frame clones, and not every one. The table includes a few million clones, approximately 90% detected once. The material sequenced was naive CD4+ T cells sorted from blood. Subset given: CD45RA+ positively selected. The receptors stem from a man younger than 30 in good health.

The chain couples TRBV6-5 to TRBJ2-1, with D perhaps matching TRBD1 (6 bases). CDR1 is MNHEY and CDR2 is SVGAGI in the germline V gene. The germline V and J ends were trimmed by 8 bases and 2 bases, with 16 bases remaining between them. The CDR3 has 15 residues. Written as DNA, the CDR3 is TGTGCCAGCTCAAAAGGGGCAGGGGCCTACAATGAGCAGTTCTTC. Its translation is CASSKGAGAYNEQFF.

The chain links TRBV19 to TRBJ1-5, with D hard to call. This CDR3 contains 15 residues. CDR1 and CDR2 from the germline V gene are LNHDA and SQIVND (reference sequence). V was trimmed by 5 bases and J by 2 bases, leaving 13 bases between them. The CDR3 spells CASSDGVAGNQPQHF. Written as DNA, the CDR3 is TGTGCCAGTAGTGACGGGGTTGCGGGCAATCAGCCCCAGCATTTT.